This T cell receptor (beta chain) emerged from a study of response to subunit inactivated influenza vaccine. Study outcomes and limitations: Authors proposed each seasonal influenza vaccination draws in few new T cells.

The table lists this clonotype with a few counts. Antigen: not known. TCRdb processed the RT-PCR reads anew with MiXCR; each CDR3 protein has one entry. The table records 710,000 or so distinct CDR3 sequences, approximately 14% of them present only once. From germline, CDR1 is DFQATT and CDR2 SNEGSKA (reference sequence). Trimming took 6 bases from V and 2 from J, leaving 24 bases between them. The CDR3 is 17 amino acids. The source material was PBMCs from blood, sampled about 13 days after vaccination. This receptor was obtained from a man in his fifties who received an inactivated influenza vaccine. The chain has TRBV20-1 and TRBJ2-3; tentatively, D is TRBD1 or TRBD2 (6 bases each). CDR3 sequence: CSAQPWSTGAHTDTQYF. The CDR3 DNA sequence: TGCAGTGCCCAACCCTGGAGTACGGGGGCCCACACAGATACGCAGTATTTT.